Below are 14 T cell receptor beta chains sequenced from a single sample in a study of cytomegalovirus exposure and HLA in healthy donors. The assay was immunoSEQ multiplex PCR, and TCRdb's table has in-frame clones only and misses some. The repertoire holds under 250,000 clones, with around four fifths as singletons. The specimen sequenced was PBMCs. The source is a woman aged 18-29 years in good health and CMV-seronegative.

The rearrangement uses TRBV30 and TRBJ2-7; 7 nucleotides agree with TRBD1. The germline gives CDR1 GTSNPN, CDR2 SVGIG (reference sequence). The ends lost 5 bases at V and 0 bases at J; junction bases unmatched: 13. The CDR3 runs 16 residues. The CDR3 region has the DNA TGTGCCTGGGAGCCCTTTGACAGGGCGAGCTCCTACGAGCAGTACTTC. Its protein is CAWEPFDRASSYEQYF.

The chain recombines TRBV2 with TRBJ2-2, with a weak D call TRBD2 (5 bases). Germline CDR1 is SNHLY and CDR2 is FYNNEI. This CDR3 is 14 amino acids long. The germline V and J ends were trimmed by 7 bases and 2 bases, with 11 bases remaining between them. CDR3 sequence: CASIGGLNTGELFF. DNA for the CDR3: TGTGCCAGCATTGGCGGACTTAACACCGGGGAGCTGTTTTTT.

J is TRBJ2-1 and V is TRBV19; TRBD2 is a possible D gene (6 bases). The V end lost 5 bases, the J end lost 5 bases, and 19 bases lay between the germline ends. Germline V CDR1 and CDR2: LNHDA, SQIVND (reference sequence). The CDR3 has 16 amino acids. The CDR3 loop reads CASSLLRGSTDNEQFF. The CDR3 DNA sequence: TGTGCCAGTAGTTTGCTGCGGGGCTCTACTGACAATGAGCAGTTCTTC. Full variable domain (outside the CDR3, taken from reference TRBV19 and TRBJ2-1): DGGITQSPKYLFRKEGQNVTLSCEQNLNHDAMYWYRQDPGQGLRLIYYSQIVNDFQKGDIAEGYSVSREKKESFPLTVTSAQKNPTAFYLCASSLLRGSTDNEQFFGPGTRLTVL.

V is TRBV27 and J is TRBJ2-5, with TRBD2 identical over 10 bases. Germline CDR1 and CDR2: MNHEY and SMNVEV (reference sequence). Trimming at V came to 5 bases and at J to 5 bases, leaving 23 bases not matched to a gene. This CDR3 has 20 amino acids. CDR3 residues: CASSPVRWSEREGLKETQYF. As DNA, the CDR3 is TGTGCCAGCAGTCCGGTACGCTGGAGTGAGCGGGAGGGCCTGAAGGAGACCCAGTACTTC.

CDR3 nucleotide sequence: TGTGCCTGGAGTGTACAGGACCTCGGTACAGATACGCAGTATTTT. The encoded protein is CAWSVQDLGTDTQYF. The chain couples TRBV30 to TRBJ2-3; TRBD1 might be the D (5 bases). V was clipped by 0 bases and J by 3 bases, with 13 bases between them. The CDR3 loop spans 15 amino acids. Germline-derived CDR1 and CDR2 are GTSNPN and SVGIG (reference sequence).

V usage is TRBV6-5 and J usage is TRBJ2-1, with D possibly being TRBD1 (5 bases). The germline V and J ends were trimmed by 7 bases and 3 bases, with 13 bases remaining between them. Looked up from germline, CDR1 is MNHEY and CDR2 is SVGAGI. There are 14 residues in the CDR3. CDR3 nucleotide sequence: TGTGCCAGCACGCGCACAGGAATCTACAATGAGCAGTTCTTC. Residues: CASTRTGIYNEQFF.

The V call is TRBV27, the J call TRBJ2-7, with TRBD2 identical over 11 bases. The length of the CDR3 is 17 residues. Unmatched junction bases numbered 15, after V lost 6 bases and J lost 5 bases. Germline assignment: CDR1 MNHEY and CDR2 SMNVEV (reference sequence). The chain's CDR3 is CASRISGRAWFNHEQYF. The CDR3, as DNA: TGTGCCAGCAGAATTAGCGGGAGGGCTTGGTTTAACCACGAGCAGTACTTC.

The genes are TRBV28 and TRBJ1-1; D might be TRBD1 (5 bases). CDR1 is MDHEN, CDR2 SYDVKM, per germline. With 8 bases removed from V and 1 base from J, the gap between germline ends came to 11 bases. This CDR3 comprises 13 residues. In DNA, the CDR3 is TGTGCCAGCGGGTGGACAAAGAACACTGAAGCTTTCTTT. As protein: CASGWTKNTEAFF.

The chain joins TRBV4-2 to TRBJ1-1, with TRBD1 matching over 9 bases. CDR1 and CDR2 from the germline V gene are LGHNA and YNFKEQ. The CDR3 covers 17 residues. J was trimmed by 1 base and V by 3 bases; bases with no gene match: 9. The CDR3 nucleotides read TGTGCCAGCAGCCAGGGACTTGGACAGGGGAGGAACACTGAAGCTTTCTTT. It codes for CASSQGLGQGRNTEAFF.

The V gene is TRBV6-1, the J gene TRBJ1-2; no firm D call. Germline lookup yields CDR1 MNHNS and CDR2 SASEGT. The V and J ends lost 6 bases and 2 bases respectively, with 1 base between them. The CDR3 has 10 amino acids. Here the CDR3 DNA reads TGTGCCAGCAGCAACTATGGCTACACCTTC. It codes for CASSNYGYTF.

The V and J genes are TRBV10-1 and TRBJ1-2, with TRBD1 identical over 8 bases. CDR3 length: 17 amino acids. Germline V CDR1 and CDR2: WNHNN, SYGVQD (reference sequence). Losses at the gene ends were 10 bases for V and 4 bases for J; bases not matched to a gene: 20. CDR3 coding DNA: TGCGCCAATCCGCTCCGGGACAGGAGGGGGGAGACCTATGGCTACACCTTC. Its translation is CANPLRDRRGETYGYTF.

This rearrangement joins TRBV6-5 to TRBJ2-1, with D perhaps assigned TRBD1 or TRBD2 (5 bases each). V shed 2 bases and J shed 8 bases, with 19 bases lying between them. Germline V CDR1 and CDR2: MNHEY, SVGAGI. The CDR3 has 16 amino acids. The CDR3 spells CASSYRGEGATDEQFF. CDR3 bases: TGTGCCAGCAGTTACAGGGGAGAAGGGGCTACGGATGAGCAGTTCTTC.

This chain connects TRBV28 to TRBJ2-2; D may match TRBD1 or TRBD2 (5 bases each). The CDR3 totals 15 residues. Germline V gene lookup returns CDR1 MDHEN and CDR2 SYDVKM. V was trimmed by 5 bases and J by 6 bases, leaving 16 bases between them. This CDR3 reads CASSPSGEGAGELFF. CDR3 in DNA: TGTGCCAGCAGTCCCTCCGGGGAAGGGGCCGGGGAGCTGTTTTTT.

The genes are TRBV19 and TRBJ1-1; D possibly corresponds to TRBD1 (6 bases). V lost 5 bases, J lost 5 bases, and 12 bases lay in between. The germline V gene has CDR1 LNHDA and CDR2 SQIVND (reference sequence). This CDR3 is 13 amino acids long. CDR3 protein: CASSPERGTEAFF. In DNA form, the CDR3 reads TGTGCCAGTAGTCCTGAAAGGGGGACTGAAGCTTTCTTT.